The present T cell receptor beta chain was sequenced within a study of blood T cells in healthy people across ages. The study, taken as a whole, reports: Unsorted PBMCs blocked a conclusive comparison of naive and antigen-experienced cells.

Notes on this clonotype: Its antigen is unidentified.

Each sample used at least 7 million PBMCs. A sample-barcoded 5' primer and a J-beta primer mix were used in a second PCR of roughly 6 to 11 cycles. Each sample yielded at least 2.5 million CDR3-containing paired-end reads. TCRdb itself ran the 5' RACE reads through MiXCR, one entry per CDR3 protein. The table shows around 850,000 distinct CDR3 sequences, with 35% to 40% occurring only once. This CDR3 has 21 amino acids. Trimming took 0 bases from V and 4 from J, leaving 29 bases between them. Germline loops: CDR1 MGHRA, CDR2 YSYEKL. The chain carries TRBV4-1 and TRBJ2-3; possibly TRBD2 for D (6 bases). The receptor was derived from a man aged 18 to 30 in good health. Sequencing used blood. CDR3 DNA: TGCGCCAGCAGCCAAGAGCGGAGACTAGGGAGGACCACTCTGAACGCAGATACGCAGTATTTT. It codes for CASSQERRLGRTTLNADTQYF.